The 14 T cell receptor beta chains below all came from one sample that was sequenced in a study of control samples from healthy donors and cancer patients. Produced via immunoSEQ multiplex PCR; TCRdb's table is partial and in-frame only. The data show 200,000 to 250,000 clones, around 94% seen once. Material for sequencing was blood. The receptors stem from a man over 45 in good health.

CDR3 amino acids: CASSGRDLCSYEQYF. The CDR3 coding sequence is TGTGCCAGCAGCGGTCGGGACTTATGTTCCTACGAGCAGTACTTC. The chain carries TRBV21-1 and TRBJ2-7; the tabulated D call, TRBD2, remains unverified against the DNA. TRBV21-1 is a pseudogene segment. This CDR3 contains 15 residues.

The V and J genes are TRBV7-9 and TRBJ1-5, with 9 bases that match TRBD1. This CDR3 is built from 18 residues. The junction had 10 bases not matched to a gene; V was cut back by 2 bases and J by 2 bases. CDR1 and CDR2 (germline): SEHNR, FQNEAQ (reference sequence). CDR3 residues: CASSLYQTGGKGNQPQHF. Here the CDR3 DNA reads TGTGCCAGCAGCTTATATCAGACAGGGGGAAAAGGCAATCAGCCCCAGCATTTT.

CDR3 DNA sequence: TGCGCCAGTCTCGCGCAGCCTTTATTCGCGAACACCGGGGAGCTGTTTTTT. This encodes CASLAQPLFANTGELFF. The chain is built from TRBV5-1 and TRBJ2-2, with D unclear. The V end lost 8 bases, the J end lost 0 bases, and 20 bases lay between the germline ends. Germline assignment: CDR1 SGHRS and CDR2 YFSETQ. The CDR3 loop spans 17 amino acids.

The rearrangement links TRBV20-1 to TRBJ2-1; D perhaps matches TRBD1 (5 bases). Trimming took 3 bases from V and 1 from J, leaving 10 bases between them. Germline V gene sequence: CDR1 DFQATT, CDR2 SNEGSKA (reference sequence). The CDR3 spans 14 residues. CDR3 sequence: CSASPGRSYNEQFF. The CDR3 nucleotides read TGCAGTGCTAGTCCAGGGCGTTCCTACAATGAGCAGTTCTTC.

About this clone itself: At one end, the junction sequence differs from germline, possibly due to a read error. Additional DNA sequences in this sample encode the identical CDR3. CDR3 in DNA: TGTGCCAGCAGCCAAGCTTTCAGTACAGACAACACTGAGGCTTTCTTT. Amino acids: CASSQAFSTDNTEAFF. The chain has TRBV4-2 and TRBJ1-1; D uncertain. This CDR3 is built from 16 residues. CDR1 is LGHNA, CDR2 YNFKEQ, per germline.

The rearrangement joins TRBV15 to TRBJ1-4; 8 bases line up with TRBD1. Germline lookup yields CDR1 LNHNV and CDR2 YYDKDF (reference sequence). This CDR3 has 16 amino acids. V shed 5 bases and J 0 bases; nucleotides not matched to a gene: 5. CDR3 DNA: TGTGCCACCAGCGGGGGACAGGCTGCAACTAATGAAAAACTGTTTTTT. Translated: CATSGGQAATNEKLFF.

The chain recombines TRBV7-9 with TRBJ2-3; D not resolved. This CDR3 comprises 16 residues. With 2 bases removed from V and 3 bases from J, the gap between germline ends came to 15 bases. Per germline, CDR1 SEHNR and CDR2 FQNEAQ (reference sequence). The CDR3: CASSLYKGKLTDTQYF. As DNA, the CDR3 is TGTGCCAGCAGCTTATACAAGGGTAAATTGACAGATACGCAGTATTTT. The variable domain in full, completed from reference TRBV7-9 and TRBJ2-3, reads DTGVSQNPRHKITKRGQNVTFRCDPISEHNRLYWYRQTLGQGPEFLTYFQNEAQLEKSRLLSDRFSAERPKGSFSTLEIQRTEQGDSAMYLCASSLYKGKLTDTQYFGPGTRLTVL.

This rearrangement joins TRBV5-4 to TRBJ1-2; D unresolved. The CDR3 consists of 13 residues. Germline CDR1 and CDR2: SGHNT and YYREEE (reference sequence). V dropped 0 bases and J dropped 2 bases, with 5 bases sitting between them. The CDR3 DNA reads as TGTGCCAGCAGCTTGGATCAGAACTATGGCTACACCTTC. This translates into CASSLDQNYGYTF.

The chain is built from TRBV6-5 and TRBJ1-4; D remains ambiguous. Between the trimmed V and J ends, which lost 4 bases and 8 bases, there was a span of 11 bases. Germline CDR1 MNHEY, CDR2 SVGAGI. CDR3 length: 13 amino acids. The chain's CDR3 is CASSWWGKEKLFF. The CDR3 bases are TGTGCCAGCAGTTGGTGGGGTAAGGAAAAACTGTTTTTT.

The V and J genes are TRBV27 and TRBJ2-2; D is unresolved. This CDR3 is 12 amino acids long. Per germline, CDR1 MNHEY and CDR2 SMNVEV (reference sequence). The germline V and J ends were trimmed by 5 bases and 3 bases, with 4 bases remaining between them. CDR3 loop: CASSPYTGELFF. The CDR3 coding sequence is TGTGCCAGCAGTCCCTACACCGGGGAGCTGTTTTTT.

This rearrangement joins TRBV5-4 to TRBJ2-3; TRBD2 matches 9 bases. Looked up from germline, CDR1 is SGHNT and CDR2 is YYREEE (reference sequence). The length of the CDR3 is 15 residues. V shed 10 bases, J shed 5 bases, and the junction held 14 bases outside the gene matches. CDR3 DNA: TGTGCCGCCCACCCGGCGGGGGGGGCGGTAGATACGCAGTATTTT. This sequence encodes CAAHPAGGAVDTQYF.

The rearrangement joins TRBV10-2 to TRBJ2-1; TRBD2 matches at 8 bases. The V segment lost 7 bases and the J segment 6 bases; nucleotides outside the gene matches: 5. Germline CDR1 and CDR2: WSHSY and SAAADI. This CDR3 has 13 amino acids. The CDR3 region has the DNA TGCGCCAGCATCGGGAGGGGCGGCAATGAGCAGTTCTTC. Amino acid sequence: CASIGRGGNEQFF.

The chain links TRBV6-4 to TRBJ1-5, with D possibly TRBD1 on 6 matching bases. Trimming shortened V by 1 base and J by 7 bases, and 14 bases separated the two germline ends. The CDR3 loop spans 15 amino acids. CDR1 and CDR2 (germline): MRHNA, SNTAGT. The CDR3 protein is CASSDLDGGGQPQHF. The CDR3 nucleotides are TGTGCCAGCAGTGACTTGGATGGGGGCGGACAGCCCCAGCATTTT.

The J gene is TRBJ1-2, the V gene TRBV5-1, with D unresolved. From germline, CDR1 is SGHRS and CDR2 YFSETQ. Between the trimmed V and J ends, which lost 0 bases and 4 bases, there was a span of 7 bases. CDR3 length: 13 amino acids. The chain's CDR3 is CASSLEAPYGYTF. The CDR3 bases are TGCGCCAGCAGCTTGGAGGCTCCCTATGGCTACACCTTC.